The clone carrying this TCR beta chain was counted only a few times. This entry belongs to a study of blood T cell repertoires in COVID-19. Overall study context: Collection of acute and convalescent COVID-19 samples took place in the United States, Italy and Spain. Sources were T cells, B-cell-depleted T cells, or PBMCs; the material itself was cDNA or gDNA.

Original processing methods: Amplification with reference gene primers provided the estimates of nucleated cell counts. Profiling relied on immunoSEQ multiplex PCR, and the TCRdb table lists in-frame clones only, not all of them. V, J and clone size were drawn from that table, and D and trimming were deduced from the DNA. The sample yields fewer than 250,000 clones, around 86% seen once. Residents of under 25 US areas, aged roughly 18 to 95 years, made up the participants. Trimming removed 0 bases from V and 4 bases from J; junction bases left unmatched: 11. This CDR3 is built from 18 residues. The germline gives CDR1 LGHNA, CDR2 YNFKEQ.

Input material: PBMCs or T cells enriched from blood (not recorded which). The chain couples TRBV4-2 to TRBJ2-2, with 7 bases identical to TRBD2. The sequence came from a woman aged 45-65 years with acute COVID-19. The CDR3 reads CASSQERASGRITGELFF. Here the CDR3 DNA reads TGTGCCAGCAGCCAAGAAAGAGCTAGCGGCCGAATCACCGGGGAGCTGTTTTTT.